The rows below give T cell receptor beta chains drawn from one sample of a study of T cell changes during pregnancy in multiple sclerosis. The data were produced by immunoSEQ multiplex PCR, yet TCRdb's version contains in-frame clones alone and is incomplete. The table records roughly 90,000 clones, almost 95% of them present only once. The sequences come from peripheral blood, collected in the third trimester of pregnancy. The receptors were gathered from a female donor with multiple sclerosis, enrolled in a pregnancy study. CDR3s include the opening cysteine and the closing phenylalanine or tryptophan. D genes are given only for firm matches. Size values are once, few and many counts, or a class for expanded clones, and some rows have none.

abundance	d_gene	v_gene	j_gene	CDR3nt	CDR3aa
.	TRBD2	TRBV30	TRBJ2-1	TGTGCCTGGAGTGTACAACTAGCGGGATACAATGAGCAGTTCTTC	CAWSVQLAGYNEQFF
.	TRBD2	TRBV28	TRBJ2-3	TGTGCCAGCAGTTTCCTAGCGGGAGGGGATACGCAGTATTTT	CASSFLAGGDTQYF
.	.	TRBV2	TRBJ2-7	TGTGCCAGCAGTACCGGGACAAAGTACGAGCAGTACTTC	CASSTGTKYEQYF
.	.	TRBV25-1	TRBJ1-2	TGTGCCAGCAGTCCTCCAGGGGCGGCTGGCTACACCTTC	CASSPPGAAGYTF
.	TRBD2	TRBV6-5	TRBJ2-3	TGTGCCACTCGGCGGGAGAACACAGATACGCAGTATTTT	CATRRENTDTQYF
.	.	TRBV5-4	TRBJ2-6	TGTGCCAGCAGCTTGAAGGAGGATACAGGAGGGTCTGTCCTGACTTTC	CASSLKEDTGGSVLTF
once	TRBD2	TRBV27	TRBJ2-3	TGTGCCAGCAGCCCCGGGACTAGAGGCACAGATACGCAGTATTTT	CASSPGTRGTDTQYF
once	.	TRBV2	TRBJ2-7	TGTGCCAGCAGCGTATCGGGGACTCTATCCTACGAGCAGTACTTC	CASSVSGTLSYEQYF
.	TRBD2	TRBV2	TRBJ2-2	TGTGCCAGCAGTGACTGGGGACTAAGGGTCGGGGAGCTGTTTTTT	CASSDWGLRVGELFF
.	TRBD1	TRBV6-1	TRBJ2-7	TGTGCCAGCAGTGAAGCCGTACAGGGGTCAAGGCAGTACTTC	CASSEAVQGSRQYF
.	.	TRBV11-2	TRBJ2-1	TGTGCCAGCAGCCCGGGACTCAACAATGAGCAGTTCTTC	CASSPGLNNEQFF
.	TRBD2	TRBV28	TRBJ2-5	TGTGCCAGCAGGCCCTCAGGAGCGGGAGAAGAGACCCAGTACTTC	CASRPSGAGEETQYF
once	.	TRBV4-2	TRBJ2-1	TGTGCCAGCAGCCAAGAAAGGAAGCGGAGAACCTACAATGAGCAGTTCTTC	CASSQERKRRTYNEQFF
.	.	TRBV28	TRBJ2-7	TGTGCCAGCAGTTACGGGACTTACTACGAGCAGTACTTC	CASSYGTYYEQYF
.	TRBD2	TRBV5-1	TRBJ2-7	TGCGCCAGCAGCTTGGGACTAGCGGGAGCTACAGGCGAGCAGTACTTC	CASSLGLAGATGEQYF
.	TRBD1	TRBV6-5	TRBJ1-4	TGTGCCAGCAGTTATAGGACAGGGGCTGGGAATGAAAAACTGTTTTTT	CASSYRTGAGNEKLFF
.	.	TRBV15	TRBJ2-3	TGTGCCACCAGCAGAGAGGGGGAGGTGGAGGCGCAGTATTTT	CATSREGEVEAQYF
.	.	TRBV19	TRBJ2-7	TGTGCCAGTAGTTCCAGTAGGGGGGGCTACGAGCAGTACTTC	CASSSSRGGYEQYF
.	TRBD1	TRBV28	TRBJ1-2	TGTGCCAGCAGTCTCGACAGGGGGCGCGCGGGGGACTATGGCTACACCTTC	CASSLDRGRAGDYGYTF
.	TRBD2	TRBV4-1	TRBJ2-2	TGCGCCAGCAGCCAAAAGACTAGCGGTTTTGGGGAGCTGTTTTTT	CASSQKTSGFGELFF
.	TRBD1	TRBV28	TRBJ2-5	TGTGCCAGCAGTACACTCACAGGGGGCGAAGAGACCCAGTACTTC	CASSTLTGGEETQYF
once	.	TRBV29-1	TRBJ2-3	TGCAGCGTTGAAGGTCTAGCGGAAGGGGGAACAGATACGCAGTATTTT	CSVEGLAEGGTDTQYF
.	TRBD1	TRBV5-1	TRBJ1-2	TGCGCCAGCAGCCTGGACAGGGGGATGCGCTACACCTTC	CASSLDRGMRYTF
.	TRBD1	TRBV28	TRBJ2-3	TGTGCCAGCAGTCCTCACGGGACAGGGCATGCAGATACGCAGTATTTT	CASSPHGTGHADTQYF
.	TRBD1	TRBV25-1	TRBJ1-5	TGTGCCAGCAGTGGCAGGGGGCGCGATCAGCCCCAGCATTTT	CASSGRGRDQPQHF
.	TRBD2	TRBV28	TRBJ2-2	TGTGCCAGCGGACTAGCGGGAGAAGGGACCGGGGAGCTGTTTTTT	CASGLAGEGTGELFF
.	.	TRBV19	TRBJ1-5	TGTGCCAGTAGTATAGACGGTAGCAATCAGCCCCAGCATTTT	CASSIDGSNQPQHF
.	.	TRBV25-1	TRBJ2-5	TGTGCCAGCAGTGAATTCCGGGGGGCCCAAGAGACCCAATACTTC	CASSEFRGAQETQYF
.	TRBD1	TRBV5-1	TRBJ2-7	TGCGCCAGCAGCTTTTGGACAGGGCAGTACGAGCAGTACTTC	CASSFWTGQYEQYF
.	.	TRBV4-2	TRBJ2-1	TGTGCCAGCAGCCAGGAACTCCTCGCGGTCAATGAGCAGTTCTTC	CASSQELLAVNEQFF
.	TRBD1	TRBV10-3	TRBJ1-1	TGTGCCATCAGGATGACAGGGGGCCCTGAAGCTTTCTTT	CAIRMTGGPEAFF